This T cell receptor beta chain was sequenced during a study of spatial heterogeneity in lung cancer. Whole-study context: Detection of beta-chain sequences consistently exceeded that of alpha-chain sequences. A module score for T cells, taken from matched bulk RNA-seq, correlated strongly with TCR transcript counts in tumor regions.

Every cDNA TCR molecule received its own unique molecular identifier. TCRdb reanalysed the 5' RACE reads using MiXCR and keeps one entry per CDR3 protein. The top ten clones hold 30% to 45% of a sample with approximately 3,100 distinct CDR3 sequences, 8% to 10% of them seen once. Study-level points and caveats: It was found that expanded intratumoral alpha and beta TCR counts tracked tumor mutation counts.

For this clonotype: Its antigen is as yet unknown.

Time point meaning: sample taken at primary tumor resection. V lost 1 base and J lost 9, with 4 bases in between. Germline lookup yields CDR1 SGHTA and CDR2 FQGNSA. The length of the CDR3 is 11 residues. Sequenced here: lung tumor tissue, sampled at surgery. The clonotype comes from a male donor with early-stage non-small cell lung cancer. The rearrangement links TRBV7-2 to TRBJ2-1; D gene uncertain. The DNA for the CDR3 is TGTGCCAGCAGCTTAGAAGCTGAGCAGTTCTTC. Translating gives CASSLEAEQFF.